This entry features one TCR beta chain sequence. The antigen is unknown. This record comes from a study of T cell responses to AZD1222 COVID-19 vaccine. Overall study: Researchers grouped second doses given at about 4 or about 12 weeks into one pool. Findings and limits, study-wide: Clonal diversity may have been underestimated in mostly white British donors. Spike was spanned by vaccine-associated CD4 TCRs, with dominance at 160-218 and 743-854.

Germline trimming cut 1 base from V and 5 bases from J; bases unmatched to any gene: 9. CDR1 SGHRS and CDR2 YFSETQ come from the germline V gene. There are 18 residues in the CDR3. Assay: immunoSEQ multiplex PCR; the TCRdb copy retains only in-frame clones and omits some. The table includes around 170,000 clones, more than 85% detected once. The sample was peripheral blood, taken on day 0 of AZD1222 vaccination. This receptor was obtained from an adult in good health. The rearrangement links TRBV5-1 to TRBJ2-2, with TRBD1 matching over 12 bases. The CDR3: CASSLRDRGRTSTGELFF. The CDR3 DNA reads TGCGCCAGCAGCTTGAGGGACAGGGGGCGAACCTCAACCGGGGAGCTGTTTTTT.